This T cell receptor (beta chain) was sequenced during a study of response to subunit inactivated influenza vaccine. TCRdb reprocessed the RT-PCR reads with MiXCR, giving one entry per CDR3 protein. The sample records 600,000 to 700,000 distinct CDR3 sequences, about 14% being singletons. This CDR3 has 16 residues. CDR1 is KGHSH, CDR2 LQKENI, per germline. V was clipped by 1 base and J by 6 bases, with 17 bases between them. V and J are TRBV18 and TRBJ2-3; a possible D gene is TRBD1 (7 bases). The sample here was PBMCs from blood, taken less than 15 days before vaccination. The source of this sequence is a man aged 50-60 years who received an inactivated influenza vaccine. CDR3: CASSPLGQGGSDTQYF. DNA for the CDR3: TGTGCCAGCTCACCACTTGGCCAGGGGGGTTCGGATACGCAGTATTTT.